This TCR beta chain is drawn from a study of Ad26.COV2.S vaccination and SARS-CoV-2 variants. After removal of 3 bases from V and 3 bases from J, the junction contained 6 bases not matched to a gene. This CDR3 comprises 16 residues. From germline, CDR1 is SGHNT and CDR2 YENEEA. Whole-study results and caveats: Spike-specific TCR breadth was greater after Ad26.COV2.S than placebo.

About this clone: Its antigen remains unidentified.

Treatment noted: 19 received Ad26.COV2.S at low or high dose, single or two shots; roughly five received placebo; per-sample allocation not given. Sampling happened 63 days after the first vaccine or placebo injection. An adult donor aged 18-55 years was enrolled in Boston. The method was immunoSEQ multiplex PCR; TCRdb's version includes in-frame clones alone and lacks a portion of them. The repertoire holds 240,000 or so clones, with around 89% as singletons. This sequence originates from a person between 18 and 59 years old who received the Ad26.COV2.S COVID-19 vaccine or a placebo. This specimen was peripheral blood, taken in a trial of Ad26.COV2.S vaccine versus placebo. The rearrangement uses TRBV11-3 and TRBJ2-7, with 12 bases fitting TRBD2. DNA of the CDR3: TGTGCCAGCAGCTTCTGGACTAGCGGGGATAACTACGAGCAGTACTTC. This translates into CASSFWTSGDNYEQYF. Based on the CDR3 plus reference TRBV11-3 and TRBJ2-7, the full variable domain is EAGVVQSPRYKIIEKKQPVAFWCNPISGHNTLYWYLQNLGQGPELLIRYENEEAVDDSQLPKDRFSAERLKGVDSTLKIQPAELGDSAVYLCASSFWTSGDNYEQYFGPGTRLTVT.